This entry features one T cell receptor (beta chain) sequence. PCR used 60 Vbeta primers and 13 Jbeta primers. The protocol was immunoSEQ multiplex PCR, while the TCRdb copy is restricted to in-frame clones and leaves out a portion. The table records roughly 190,000 clones, 82% of them present only once. This record comes from a study of cytomegalovirus exposure and HLA in healthy donors. Trimming left V 10 bases short and J 0 bases short, with 9 bases between. Germline-derived CDR1 and CDR2 are MDHEN and SYDVKM. The CDR3 is 13 residues long. Sequencing was done on a sample of PBMCs. The chain couples TRBV28 to TRBJ2-2; D perhaps matches TRBD1 (5 bases). The TCR sequence derives from a woman between 18 and 29 years old in good health and CMV-seronegative. The CDR3 DNA follows: TGTGCCATTGGGGCTTCGAACACCGGGGAGCTGTTTTTT. Amino acids: CAIGASNTGELFF.